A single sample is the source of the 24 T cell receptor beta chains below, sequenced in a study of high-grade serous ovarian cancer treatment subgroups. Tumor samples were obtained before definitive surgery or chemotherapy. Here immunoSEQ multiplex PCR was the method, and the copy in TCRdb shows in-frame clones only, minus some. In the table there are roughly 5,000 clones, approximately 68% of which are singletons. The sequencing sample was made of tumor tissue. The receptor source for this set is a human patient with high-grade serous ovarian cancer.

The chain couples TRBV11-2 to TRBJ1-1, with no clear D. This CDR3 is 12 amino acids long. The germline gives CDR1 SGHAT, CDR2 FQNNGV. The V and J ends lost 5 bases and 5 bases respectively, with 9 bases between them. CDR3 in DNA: TGTGCCAGCAGCCGGGGATGGACTGAAGCTTTCTTT. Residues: CASSRGWTEAFF.

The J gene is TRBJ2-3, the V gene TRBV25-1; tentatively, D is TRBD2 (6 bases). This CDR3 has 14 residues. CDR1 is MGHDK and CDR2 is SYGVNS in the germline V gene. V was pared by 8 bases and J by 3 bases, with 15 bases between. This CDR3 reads CASGGGLWTDTQYF. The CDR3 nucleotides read TGTGCCAGCGGTGGGGGGTTGTGGACAGATACGCAGTATTTT.

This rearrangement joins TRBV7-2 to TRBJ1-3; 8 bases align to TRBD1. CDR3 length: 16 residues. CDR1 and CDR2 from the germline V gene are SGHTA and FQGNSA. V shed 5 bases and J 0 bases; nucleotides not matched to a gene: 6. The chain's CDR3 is CASSRRDRFSGNTIYF. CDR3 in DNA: TGTGCCAGCAGCCGTCGGGACAGGTTCTCTGGAAACACCATATATTTT.

This CDR3 is CASSSGQGSRSSSGNTIYF. CDR3 in DNA: TGTGCCAGCAGCTCCGGACAGGGTTCGAGATCGAGCTCTGGAAACACCATATATTTT. This chain connects TRBV5-4 to TRBJ1-3; 8 nucleotides line up with TRBD1. Germline V CDR1 and CDR2: SGHNT, YYREEE (reference sequence). Trimming at V came to 3 bases and at J to 0 bases, leaving 14 bases not matched to a gene. The CDR3 extends over 19 amino acids.

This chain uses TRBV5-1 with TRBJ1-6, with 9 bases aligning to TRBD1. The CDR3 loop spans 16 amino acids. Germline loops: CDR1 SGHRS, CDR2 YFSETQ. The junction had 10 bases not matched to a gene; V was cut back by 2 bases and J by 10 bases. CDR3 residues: CASSFGPSGTGSPLHF. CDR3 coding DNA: TGCGCCAGCAGCTTTGGACCCTCGGGGACAGGGTCACCCCTCCACTTT.

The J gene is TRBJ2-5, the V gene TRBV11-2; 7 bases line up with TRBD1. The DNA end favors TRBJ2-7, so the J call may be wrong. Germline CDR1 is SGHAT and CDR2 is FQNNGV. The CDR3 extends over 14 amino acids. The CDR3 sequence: CASSLPDRVIEQYF. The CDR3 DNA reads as TGTGCCAGCAGCTTACCAGACAGGGTAATCGAGCAGTACTTC.

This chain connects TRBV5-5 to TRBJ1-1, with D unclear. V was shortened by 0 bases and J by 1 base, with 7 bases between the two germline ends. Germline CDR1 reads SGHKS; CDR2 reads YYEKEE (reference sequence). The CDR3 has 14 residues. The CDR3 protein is CASSLGLENTEAFF. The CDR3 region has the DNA TGTGCCAGCAGCTTGGGGTTGGAGAACACTGAAGCTTTCTTT.

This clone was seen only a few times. The CDR3 DNA follows: TGTGCCAGCAGCCAAGGAGGACACAAGAACACTGAAGCTTTCTTT. It translates to CASSQGGHKNTEAFF. The V and J genes are TRBV14 and TRBJ1-1, with D possibly being TRBD1 (5 bases). CDR1 and CDR2 (germline): SGHDN, FVKESK. With 1 base removed from V and 1 base from J, the gap between germline ends came to 10 bases. The CDR3 is made up of 15 amino acids.

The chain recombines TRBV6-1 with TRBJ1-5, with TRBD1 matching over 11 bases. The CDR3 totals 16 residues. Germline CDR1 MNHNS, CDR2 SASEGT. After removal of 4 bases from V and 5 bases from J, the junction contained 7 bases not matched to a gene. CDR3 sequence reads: CASSGKDRGLHQPQHF. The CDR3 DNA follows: TGTGCCAGCAGTGGGAAGGACAGGGGGCTTCATCAGCCCCAGCATTTT.

The CDR3 DNA follows: TGCGCCAGCAGCTTGGCGGGAGGCATTGAAGCTTTCTTT. This translates into CASSLAGGIEAFF. The V gene is TRBV5-1, the J gene TRBJ1-1; no clear D gene. This CDR3 comprises 13 residues. The V gene lost 0 bases and the J gene lost 7 bases, with 10 bases spanning the gap. CDR1 SGHRS and CDR2 YFSETQ come from the germline V gene. Looking up the rest from reference TRBV5-1 and TRBJ1-1 gives the full variable domain: KAGVTQTPRYLIKTRGQQVTLSCSPISGHRSVSWYQQTPGQGLQFLFEYFSETQRNKGNFPGRFSGRQFSNSRSEMNVSTLELGDSALYLCASSLAGGIEAFFGQGTRLTVV.

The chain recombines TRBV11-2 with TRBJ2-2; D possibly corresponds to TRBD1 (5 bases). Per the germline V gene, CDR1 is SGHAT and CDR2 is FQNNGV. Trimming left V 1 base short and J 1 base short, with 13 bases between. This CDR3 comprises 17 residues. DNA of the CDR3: TGTGCCAGCAGCTTAGGAGACAGCGCCCGGAACACCGGGGAGCTGTTTTTT. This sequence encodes CASSLGDSARNTGELFF.

CDR3 nucleotides: TGTGCCAGCAGCCTAACTAGCGGGGGCTACGAGCAGTACTTC. This gives the protein CASSLTSGGYEQYF. The rearrangement links TRBV28 to TRBJ2-7; 11 nucleotides match TRBD2. The CDR3 totals 14 residues. Unmatched junction bases numbered 4, after V lost 6 bases and J lost 3 bases. Germline values: CDR1 MDHEN, CDR2 SYDVKM.

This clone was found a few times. CDR3 protein: CASSRTEGREKLFF. The CDR3 DNA reads TGTGCCAGCAGCAGGACAGAAGGACGTGAAAAACTGTTTTTT. This chain uses TRBV7-8 with TRBJ1-4, with D perhaps TRBD1 (6 bases). V was trimmed by 5 bases and J by 7 bases, leaving 14 bases between them. The CDR3 runs to 14 residues. Germline V gene lookup returns CDR1 SGHVS and CDR2 FQNEAQ.

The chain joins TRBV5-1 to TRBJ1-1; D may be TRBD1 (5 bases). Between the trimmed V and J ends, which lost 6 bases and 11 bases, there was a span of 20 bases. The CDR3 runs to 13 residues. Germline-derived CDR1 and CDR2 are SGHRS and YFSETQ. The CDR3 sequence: CASMPGWGLDAFF. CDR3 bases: TGCGCCAGCATGCCAGGGTGGGGCCTTGACGCTTTCTTT.

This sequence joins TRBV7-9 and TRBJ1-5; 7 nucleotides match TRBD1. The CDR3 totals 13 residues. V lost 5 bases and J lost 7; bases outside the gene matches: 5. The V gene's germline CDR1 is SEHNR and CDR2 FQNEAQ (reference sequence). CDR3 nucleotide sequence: TGTGCCAGCAGCCGGGGACAGCTACAGCCCCAGCATTTT. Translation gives CASSRGQLQPQHF.

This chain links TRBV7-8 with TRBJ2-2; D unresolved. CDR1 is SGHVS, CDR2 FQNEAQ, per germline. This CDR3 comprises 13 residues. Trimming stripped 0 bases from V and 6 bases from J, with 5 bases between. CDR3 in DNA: TGTGCCAGCAGCTTAGCGTGGCCCGGGGAGCTGTTTTTT. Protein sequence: CASSLAWPGELFF.

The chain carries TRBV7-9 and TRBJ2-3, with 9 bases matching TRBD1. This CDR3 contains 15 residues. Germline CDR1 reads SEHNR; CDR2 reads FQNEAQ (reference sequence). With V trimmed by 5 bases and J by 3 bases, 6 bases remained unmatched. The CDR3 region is CASSQQGAGTDTQYF. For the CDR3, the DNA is TGTGCCAGCAGCCAACAGGGGGCAGGGACAGATACGCAGTATTTT.

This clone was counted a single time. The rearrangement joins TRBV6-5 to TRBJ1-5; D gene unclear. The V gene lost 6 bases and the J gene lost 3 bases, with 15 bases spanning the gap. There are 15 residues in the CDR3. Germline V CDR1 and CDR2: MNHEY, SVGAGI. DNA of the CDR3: TGTGCCAGCAGCCCCTCGGGCCTTTCCAATCAGCCCCAGCATTTT. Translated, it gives CASSPSGLSNQPQHF.

CDR3 nucleotide sequence: TGTGCCAGCAGTTTCGGGGGAGCGAACACTGAAGCTTTCTTT. It codes for CASSFGGANTEAFF. This chain joins TRBV28 and TRBJ1-1, with D perhaps matching TRBD1 (5 bases). The V end was cut by 3 bases, the J end by 1 base, with 9 bases between. Germline V gene data show CDR1 as MDHEN and CDR2 as SYDVKM. This CDR3 is built from 14 residues.

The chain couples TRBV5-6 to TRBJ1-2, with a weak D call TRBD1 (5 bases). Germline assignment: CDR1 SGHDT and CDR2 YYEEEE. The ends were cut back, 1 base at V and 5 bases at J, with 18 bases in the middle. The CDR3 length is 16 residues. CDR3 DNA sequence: TGTGCCAGCAGCTTGCGATTCCCAGGGAAGTTGTATGGCTACACCTTC. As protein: CASSLRFPGKLYGYTF.

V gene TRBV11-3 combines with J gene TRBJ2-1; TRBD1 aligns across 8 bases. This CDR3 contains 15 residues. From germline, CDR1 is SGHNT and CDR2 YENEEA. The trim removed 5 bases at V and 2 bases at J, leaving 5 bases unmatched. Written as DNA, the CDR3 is TGTGCCAGCAGCACCGGACAGGGAACCTACAATGAGCAGTTCTTC. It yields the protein CASSTGQGTYNEQFF.

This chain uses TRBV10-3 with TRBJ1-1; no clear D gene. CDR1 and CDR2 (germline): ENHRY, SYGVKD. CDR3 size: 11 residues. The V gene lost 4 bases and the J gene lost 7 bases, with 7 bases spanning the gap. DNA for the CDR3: TGTGCCATCAGTGGACTTGGTGAAGCTTTCTTT. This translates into CAISGLGEAFF.

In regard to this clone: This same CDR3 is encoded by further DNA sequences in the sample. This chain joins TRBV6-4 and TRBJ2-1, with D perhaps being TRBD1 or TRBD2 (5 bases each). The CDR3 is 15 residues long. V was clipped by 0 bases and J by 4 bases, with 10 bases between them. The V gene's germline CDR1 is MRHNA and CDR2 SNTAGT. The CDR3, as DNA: TGTGCCAGCAGTGACTCAGGTGGGGGTTACAATGAGCAGTTCTTC. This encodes CASSDSGGGYNEQFF.

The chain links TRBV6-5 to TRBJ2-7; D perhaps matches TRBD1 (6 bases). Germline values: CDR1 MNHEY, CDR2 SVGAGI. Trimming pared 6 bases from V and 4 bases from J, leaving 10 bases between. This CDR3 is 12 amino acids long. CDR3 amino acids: CASSPQGYEQYV. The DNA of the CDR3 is TGTGCCAGCAGCCCCCAGGGGTACGAGCAGTACGTC.